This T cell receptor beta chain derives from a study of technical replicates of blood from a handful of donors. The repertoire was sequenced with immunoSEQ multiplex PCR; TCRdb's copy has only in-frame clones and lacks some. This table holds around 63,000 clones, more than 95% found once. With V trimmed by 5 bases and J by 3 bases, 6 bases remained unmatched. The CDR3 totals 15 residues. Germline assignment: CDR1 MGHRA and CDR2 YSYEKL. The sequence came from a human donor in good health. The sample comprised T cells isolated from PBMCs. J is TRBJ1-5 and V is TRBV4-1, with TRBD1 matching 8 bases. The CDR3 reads CASSVRTGLNQPQHF. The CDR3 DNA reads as TGCGCCAGCAGCGTACGGACAGGGCTCAATCAGCCCCAGCATTTT.